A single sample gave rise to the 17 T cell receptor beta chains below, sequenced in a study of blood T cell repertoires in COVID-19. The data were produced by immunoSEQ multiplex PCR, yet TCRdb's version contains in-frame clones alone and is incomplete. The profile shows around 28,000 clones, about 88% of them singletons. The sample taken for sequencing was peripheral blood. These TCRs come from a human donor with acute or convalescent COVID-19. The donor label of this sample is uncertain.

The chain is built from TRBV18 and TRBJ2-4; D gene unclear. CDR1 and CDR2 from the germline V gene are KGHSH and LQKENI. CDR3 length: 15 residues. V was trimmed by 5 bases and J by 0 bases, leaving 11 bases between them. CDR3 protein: CASSSRAVAKNIQYF. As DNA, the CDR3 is TGTGCCAGCTCATCGCGTGCCGTAGCCAAAAACATTCAGTACTTC.

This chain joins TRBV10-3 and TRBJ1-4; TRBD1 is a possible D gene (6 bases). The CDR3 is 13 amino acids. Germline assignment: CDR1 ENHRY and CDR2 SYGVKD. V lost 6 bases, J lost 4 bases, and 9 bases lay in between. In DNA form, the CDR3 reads TGTGCCATCAGAGGACAGAATAATGAAAAACTGTTTTTT. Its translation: CAIRGQNNEKLFF.

CDR3 protein: CASGGSRGGRVIETQYF. CDR3 DNA sequence: TGTGCCAGCGGCGGAAGCCGGGGGGGGCGGGTGATAGAGACCCAGTACTTC. The rearrangement links TRBV5-4 to TRBJ2-5; 8 bases map to TRBD2. In germline, CDR1 is SGHNT, CDR2 YYREEE (reference sequence). This CDR3 region has 17 residues. V lost 7 bases, J lost 4 bases, and 18 bases stayed unmatched. Combining the CDR3 with reference TRBV5-4 and TRBJ2-5 gives the whole variable domain ETGVTQSPTHLIKTRGQQVTLRCSSQSGHNTVSWYQQALGQGPQFIFQYYREEENGRGNFPPRFSGLQFPNYSSELNVNALELDDSALYLCASGGSRGGRVIETQYFGPGTRLLVL.

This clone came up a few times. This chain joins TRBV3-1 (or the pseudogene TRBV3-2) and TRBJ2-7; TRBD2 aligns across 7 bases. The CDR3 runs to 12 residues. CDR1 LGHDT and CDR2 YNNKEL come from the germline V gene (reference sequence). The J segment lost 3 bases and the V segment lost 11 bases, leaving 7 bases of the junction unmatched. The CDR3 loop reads CAWEGTSYEQYF. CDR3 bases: TGTGCCTGGGAGGGGACCAGCTACGAGCAGTACTTC.

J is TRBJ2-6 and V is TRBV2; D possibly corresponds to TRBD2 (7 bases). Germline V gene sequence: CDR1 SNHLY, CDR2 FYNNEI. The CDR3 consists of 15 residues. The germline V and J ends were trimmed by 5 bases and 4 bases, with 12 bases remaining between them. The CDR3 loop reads CASSLGGAGANVLTF. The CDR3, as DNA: TGTGCCAGCAGTTTAGGGGGGGCAGGGGCCAACGTCCTGACTTTC.

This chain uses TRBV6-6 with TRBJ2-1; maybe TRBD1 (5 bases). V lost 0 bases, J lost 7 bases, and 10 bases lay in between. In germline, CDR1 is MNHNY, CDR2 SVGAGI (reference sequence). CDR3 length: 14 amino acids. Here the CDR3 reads CASSYSPRENEQFF. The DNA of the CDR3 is TGTGCCAGCAGTTACTCGCCCAGGGAAAATGAGCAGTTCTTC.

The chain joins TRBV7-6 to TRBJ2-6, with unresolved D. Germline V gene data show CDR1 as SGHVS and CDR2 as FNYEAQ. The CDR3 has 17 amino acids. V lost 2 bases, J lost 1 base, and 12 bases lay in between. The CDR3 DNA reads TGTGCCAGCAGCTTAACCCCGACTCGATCTGGGGCCAACGTCCTGACTTTC. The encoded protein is CASSLTPTRSGANVLTF.

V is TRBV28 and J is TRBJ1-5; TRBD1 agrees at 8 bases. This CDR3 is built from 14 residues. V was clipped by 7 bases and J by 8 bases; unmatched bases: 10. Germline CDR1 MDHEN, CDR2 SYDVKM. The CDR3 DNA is TGTGCCAGCATTCCTGACAGGGGTTTGAAGCCCCAGCATTTT. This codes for CASIPDRGLKPQHF. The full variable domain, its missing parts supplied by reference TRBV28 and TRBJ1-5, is DVKVTQSSRYLVKRTGEKVFLECVQDMDHENMFWYRQDPGLGLRLIYFSYDVKMKEKGDIPEGYSVSREKKERFSLILESASTNQTSMYLCASIPDRGLKPQHFGDGTRLSIL.

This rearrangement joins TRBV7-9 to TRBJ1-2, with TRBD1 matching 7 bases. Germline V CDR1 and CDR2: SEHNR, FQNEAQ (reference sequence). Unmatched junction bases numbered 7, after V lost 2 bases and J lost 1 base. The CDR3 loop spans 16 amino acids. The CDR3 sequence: CASSLLGTDNNYGYTF. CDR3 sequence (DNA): TGTGCCAGCAGCTTATTAGGGACAGATAATAACTATGGCTACACCTTC.

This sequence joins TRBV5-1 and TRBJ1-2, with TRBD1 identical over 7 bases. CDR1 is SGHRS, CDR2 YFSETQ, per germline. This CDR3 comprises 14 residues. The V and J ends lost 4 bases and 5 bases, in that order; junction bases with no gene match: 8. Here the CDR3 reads CASSPGQIVYGYTF. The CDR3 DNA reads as TGCGCCAGCAGCCCGGGACAGATTGTATATGGCTACACCTTC. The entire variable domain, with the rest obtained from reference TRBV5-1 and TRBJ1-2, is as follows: KAGVTQTPRYLIKTRGQQVTLSCSPISGHRSVSWYQQTPGQGLQFLFEYFSETQRNKGNFPGRFSGRQFSNSRSEMNVSTLELGDSALYLCASSPGQIVYGYTFGSGTRLTVV.

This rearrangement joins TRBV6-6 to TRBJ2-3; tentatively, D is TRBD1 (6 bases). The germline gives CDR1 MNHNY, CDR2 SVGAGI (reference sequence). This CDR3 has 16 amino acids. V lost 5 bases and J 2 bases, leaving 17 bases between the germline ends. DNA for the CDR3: TGTGCCAGCAGTAAATCCCGGACAGCATCCACAGATACGCAGTATTTT. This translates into CASSKSRTASTDTQYF.

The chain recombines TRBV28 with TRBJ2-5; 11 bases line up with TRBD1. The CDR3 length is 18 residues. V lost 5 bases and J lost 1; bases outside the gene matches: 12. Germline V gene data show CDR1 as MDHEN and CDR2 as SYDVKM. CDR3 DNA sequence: TGTGCCAGCAGTAACCCACGGGACAGGGGGTACCTCCAAGAGACCCAGTACTTC. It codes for CASSNPRDRGYLQETQYF.

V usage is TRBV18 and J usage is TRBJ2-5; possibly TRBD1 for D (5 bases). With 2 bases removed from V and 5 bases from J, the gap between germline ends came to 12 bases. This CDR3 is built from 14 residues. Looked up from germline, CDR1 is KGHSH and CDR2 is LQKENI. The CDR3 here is CASSPVRGKETQYF. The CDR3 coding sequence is TGTGCCAGCTCACCAGTAAGGGGCAAGGAGACCCAGTACTTC.

CDR3 sequence (DNA): TGTGCCAGCAGCTTTGGGCAGGGGGTGTCAAGGTTAGCAGATACGCAGTATTTT. As protein: CASSFGQGVSRLADTQYF. The V call is TRBV11-3, the J call TRBJ2-3; 7 nucleotides line up with TRBD1. Germline V CDR1 and CDR2: SGHNT, YENEEA. Trimming took 3 bases from V and 4 from J; bases not matched to a gene: 16. The CDR3 spans 18 residues.

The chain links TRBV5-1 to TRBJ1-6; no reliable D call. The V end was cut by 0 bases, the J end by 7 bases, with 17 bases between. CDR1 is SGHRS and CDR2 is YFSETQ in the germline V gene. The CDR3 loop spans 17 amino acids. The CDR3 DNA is TGCGCCAGCAGCTTGGTACTGAACAGAGAGATAAATTCACCCCTCCACTTT. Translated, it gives CASSLVLNREINSPLHF.

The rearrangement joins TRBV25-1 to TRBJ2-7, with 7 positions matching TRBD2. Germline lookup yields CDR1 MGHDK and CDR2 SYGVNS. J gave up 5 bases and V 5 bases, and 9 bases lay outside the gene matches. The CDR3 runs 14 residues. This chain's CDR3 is CASSPTGGGNEQYF. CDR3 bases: TGTGCCAGCAGTCCTACTGGGGGAGGGAACGAGCAGTACTTC.

The CDR3 loop is CASSLVLVGASSYNEQFF. The CDR3 coding sequence is TGTGCCAGCAGCTTGGTCTTGGTAGGAGCCAGCTCCTACAATGAGCAGTTCTTC. This chain joins TRBV5-5 and TRBJ2-1, with D unclear. The germline gives CDR1 SGHKS, CDR2 YYEKEE (reference sequence). Trimming removed 0 bases from V and 0 bases from J, with 16 bases in between. The length of the CDR3 is 18 residues. Based on the CDR3 plus reference TRBV5-5 and TRBJ2-1, the full variable domain is DAGVTQSPTHLIKTRGQQVTLRCSPISGHKSVSWYQQVLGQGPQFIFQYYEKEERGRGNFPDRFSARQFPNYSSELNVNALLLGDSALYLCASSLVLVGASSYNEQFFGPGTRLTVL.